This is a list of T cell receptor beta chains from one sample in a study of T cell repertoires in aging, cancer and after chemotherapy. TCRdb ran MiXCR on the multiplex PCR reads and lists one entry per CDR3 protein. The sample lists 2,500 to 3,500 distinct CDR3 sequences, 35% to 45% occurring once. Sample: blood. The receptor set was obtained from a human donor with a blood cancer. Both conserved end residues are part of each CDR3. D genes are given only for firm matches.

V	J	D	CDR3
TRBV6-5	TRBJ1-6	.	CASSPAGGGNSPLHF
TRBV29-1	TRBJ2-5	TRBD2	CSVGRLAGVETQYF
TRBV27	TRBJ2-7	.	CASSILGQTEQYF
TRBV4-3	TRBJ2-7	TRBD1	CASSQQATGTGLHEQYF
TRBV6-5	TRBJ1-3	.	CASSHRDGNTIYF
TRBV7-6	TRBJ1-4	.	CASSYSRVTEKLFF
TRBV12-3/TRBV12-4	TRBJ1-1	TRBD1	CASSPWDRDSDTEAFF
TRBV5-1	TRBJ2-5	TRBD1	CASTHLGQSQETQYF
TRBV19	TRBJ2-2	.	CASRDVGVSGELFF
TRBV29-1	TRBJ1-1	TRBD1	CSVGTGITEAFF
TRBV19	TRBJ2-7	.	CASSSRGEQYF
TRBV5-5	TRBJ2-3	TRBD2	CASSRSGTSTDTQYF
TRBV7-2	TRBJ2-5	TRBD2	CASSLGALAGVSETQYF
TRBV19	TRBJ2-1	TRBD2	CASSIVAGAYNEQFF
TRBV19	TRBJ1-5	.	CASTYGAYQPQHF
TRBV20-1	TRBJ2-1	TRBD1	CSAGGQGIPYNEQFF
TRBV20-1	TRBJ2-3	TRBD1	CSKLGTGVKDTQYF
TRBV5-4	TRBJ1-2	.	CASSLGGKYGYTF
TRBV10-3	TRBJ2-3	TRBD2	CAISEPILAGAEDTQYF
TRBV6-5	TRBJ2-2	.	CASRIWAGELFF
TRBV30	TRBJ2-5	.	CAWSPGAQKRTQYF
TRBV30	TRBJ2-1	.	CAWSSRFTYNEQFF
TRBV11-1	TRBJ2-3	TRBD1	CASSYRTGSTDTQYF
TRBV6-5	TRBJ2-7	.	CASSEKVPPYEQYF
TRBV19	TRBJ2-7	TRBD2	CASSMSGLANEQYF
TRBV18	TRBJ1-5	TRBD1	CASSPRDRGGIQPQHF
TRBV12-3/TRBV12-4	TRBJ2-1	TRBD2	CASSLRSGKSYNEQFF
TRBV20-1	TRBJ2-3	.	CSARPYGRETDTQYF